The entry below describes one T cell receptor (beta chain). These data belong to a study of control samples from healthy donors and cancer patients. This CDR3 contains 16 residues. V lost 5 bases, J lost 7 bases, and 16 bases stayed unmatched. Germline CDR1 reads MNHEY; CDR2 reads SMNVEV (reference sequence). The data were produced by immunoSEQ multiplex PCR, yet TCRdb's version contains in-frame clones alone and is incomplete. The sample contains 150,000 to 200,000 clones, just over 90% of which appear only once. Sequencing was carried out using blood. The receptor was derived from a man between 25 and 39 years old in good health. V gene TRBV27 combines with J gene TRBJ2-7, with 8 nucleotides matching TRBD1. The CDR3 here is CASSRGTGTPPREQYF. CDR3 DNA: TGTGCCAGCAGTCGCGGGACAGGTACCCCTCCAAGGGAGCAGTACTTC.